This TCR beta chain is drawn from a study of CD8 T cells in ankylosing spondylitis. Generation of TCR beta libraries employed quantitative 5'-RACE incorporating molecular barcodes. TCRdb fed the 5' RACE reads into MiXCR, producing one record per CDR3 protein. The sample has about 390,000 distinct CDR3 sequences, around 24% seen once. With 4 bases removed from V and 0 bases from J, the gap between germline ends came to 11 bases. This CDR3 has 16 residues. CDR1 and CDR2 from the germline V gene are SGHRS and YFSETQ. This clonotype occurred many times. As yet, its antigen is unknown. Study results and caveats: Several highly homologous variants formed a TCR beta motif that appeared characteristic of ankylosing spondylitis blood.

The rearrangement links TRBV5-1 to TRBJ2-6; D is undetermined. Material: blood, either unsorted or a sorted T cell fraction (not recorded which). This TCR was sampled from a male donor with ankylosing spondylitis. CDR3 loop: CASSPDLNSGANVLTF. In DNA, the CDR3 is TGCGCCAGCAGCCCAGATTTAAACTCTGGGGCCAACGTCCTGACTTTC. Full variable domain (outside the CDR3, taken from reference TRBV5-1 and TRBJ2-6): KAGVTQTPRYLIKTRGQQVTLSCSPISGHRSVSWYQQTPGQGLQFLFEYFSETQRNKGNFPGRFSGRQFSNSRSEMNVSTLELGDSALYLCASSPDLNSGANVLTFGAGSRLTVL.